What follows are 22 T cell receptor beta chains derived from one specimen sequenced in a study of cytomegalovirus exposure and HLA in healthy donors. Amplification used 60 Vbeta primers and 13 Jbeta primers. Clones were sequenced by immunoSEQ multiplex PCR, and TCRdb holds only the in-frame ones, with some missing. This table has 180,000 or so clones, roughly four fifths appearing once. Sample: PBMCs. Every receptor here comes from a male donor in good health and CMV-seronegative.

The chain combines TRBV7-8 with TRBJ2-1; 7 positions match TRBD2. In germline, CDR1 is SGHVS, CDR2 FQNEAQ. Trimming took 1 base from V and 10 from J; bases not matched to a gene: 7. CDR3 length: 14 residues. The CDR3 region is CASSLVILAEEQFF. The CDR3 coding sequence is TGTGCCAGCAGCTTAGTAATTCTAGCGGAAGAGCAGTTCTTC.

The chain uses TRBV29-1 and TRBJ1-5; 8 nucleotides line up with TRBD1. This CDR3 comprises 15 residues. Germline-derived CDR1 and CDR2 are SQVTM and ANQGSEA. V was pared by 4 bases and J by 2 bases, with 7 bases of the junction left unmatched. In DNA, the CDR3 is TGCAGCGTTGGCCAGGGGGCCGATGGCAATCAGCCCCAGCATTTT. Encoded protein: CSVGQGADGNQPQHF.

V is TRBV25-1 and J is TRBJ2-5, with no clear D. CDR1 is MGHDK, CDR2 SYGVNS, per germline. This CDR3 is 11 amino acids long. Trimming cost V 11 bases and J 5 bases, with 12 bases left between them. Here the CDR3 reads CADPVQETQYF. CDR3 coding DNA: TGTGCCGATCCTGTTCAGGAGACCCAGTACTTC.

As to this clone: This specimen includes other DNA sequences encoding the same CDR3. This chain joins TRBV27 and TRBJ1-5; D is undetermined. V dropped 1 base and J dropped 5 bases, with 6 bases sitting between them. The CDR3 is made up of 13 amino acids. Per the germline V gene, CDR1 is MNHEY and CDR2 is SMNVEV (reference sequence). As DNA, the CDR3 is TGTGCCAGCAGTTTATGGGGAGATCAGCCCCAGCATTTT. Translation: CASSLWGDQPQHF.

In DNA, the CDR3 is TGTGCCAGCAGCTCTCCAGGGGGCGGCCAGTACTTC. This codes for CASSSPGGGQYF. This chain uses TRBV28 with TRBJ2-7; 8 bases are a match to TRBD1. The junction had 8 bases not matched to a gene; V was cut back by 6 bases and J by 10 bases. The CDR3 contains 12 residues. Looked up from germline, CDR1 is MDHEN and CDR2 is SYDVKM.

V usage is TRBV9 and J usage is TRBJ2-1; D gene ambiguous. Germline CDR1 SGDLS, CDR2 YYNGEE. The V and J ends lost 4 bases and 4 bases respectively, with 6 bases between them. The CDR3 contains 12 residues. CDR3 coding DNA: TGTGCCAGCAGCCCACAATACAATGAGCAGTTCTTC. It translates to CASSPQYNEQFF.

The chain is built from TRBV7-8 and TRBJ2-7; TRBD1 is a possible D gene (6 bases). There are 12 residues in the CDR3. Per germline, CDR1 SGHVS and CDR2 FQNEAQ. The V and J ends lost 8 bases and 3 bases respectively, with 11 bases between them. CDR3 in DNA: TGTGCCAGCGGCTCAGGGGTCTACGAGCAGTACTTC. Translated: CASGSGVYEQYF.

The rearrangement links TRBV6-1 to TRBJ2-7, with 11 bases aligning to TRBD1. The CDR3 is 12 residues long. Per germline, CDR1 MNHNS and CDR2 SASEGT. Trimming cost V 10 bases and J 4 bases; bases outside gene matches: 3. The CDR3 nucleotides are TGTGCCACTGGACAGGGGGCTTACGAGCAGTACTTC. This codes for CATGQGAYEQYF.

This clone was detected only a few times. This sequence joins TRBV6-5 and TRBJ2-5, with 7 bases matching TRBD2. CDR3 length: 13 amino acids. The ends lost 8 bases at V and 3 bases at J; junction bases unmatched: 6. The germline CDR1 and CDR2 sequences are MNHEY and SVGAGI. CDR3 in DNA: TGTGCCAGCCGAGACGGGACTAAAGAGACCCAGTACTTC. This gives the protein CASRDGTKETQYF.

The chain uses TRBV2 and TRBJ1-1; 10 nucleotides line up with TRBD1. The CDR3 totals 13 residues. The ends lost 10 bases at V and 4 bases at J; junction bases unmatched: 6. In germline, CDR1 is SNHLY, CDR2 FYNNEI. CDR3 in DNA: TGTGCCACTCGGGGACAGGGGTTCACTGAAGCTTTCTTT. Translating gives CATRGQGFTEAFF.

This clone was observed once. The genes are TRBV9 and TRBJ2-2, with 7 positions matching TRBD2. The trim removed 0 bases at V and 6 bases at J, leaving 14 bases unmatched. Germline-derived CDR1 and CDR2 are SGDLS and YYNGEE. The CDR3 extends over 18 amino acids. The CDR3 DNA follows: TGTGCCAGCAGCGTAGCCCTGGGGGGGGAGAGGGTCCCCGGGGAGCTGTTTTTT. Translating gives CASSVALGGERVPGELFF.

This clone was recorded a few times. The chain links TRBV27 to TRBJ1-2; TRBD1 aligns across 9 bases. CDR1 and CDR2 (germline): MNHEY, SMNVEV (reference sequence). V dropped 4 bases and J dropped 7; count of bases not matched to a gene: 10. The CDR3 runs to 15 residues. CDR3 sequence: CASSYTEQGAGGYTF. The CDR3 coding sequence is TGTGCCAGCAGTTACACCGAACAGGGGGCGGGTGGCTACACCTTC.

This sequence joins TRBV5-4 and TRBJ2-3, with TRBD2 matching 8 bases. The V segment lost 5 bases and the J segment 4 bases; nucleotides outside the gene matches: 6. The germline gives CDR1 SGHNT, CDR2 YYREEE (reference sequence). The CDR3 runs 14 residues. The CDR3 sequence is CASRRRGAADTQYF. CDR3 DNA sequence: TGTGCCAGCAGGAGGCGGGGGGCAGCAGATACGCAGTATTTT.

The chain is built from TRBV25-1 and TRBJ1-3, with 7 bases matching TRBD1. This CDR3 is built from 13 residues. In germline, CDR1 is MGHDK, CDR2 SYGVNS. V was pared by 3 bases and J by 7 bases, with 3 bases of the junction left unmatched. CDR3 coding DNA: TGTGCCAGCAGTGACGAGGGGGCGAACACCATATATTTT. Translation gives CASSDEGANTIYF.

This chain connects TRBV2 to TRBJ2-7; possible D gene TRBD1, 6 bases. The germline V and J ends were trimmed by 7 bases and 3 bases, with 19 bases remaining between them. Germline lookup yields CDR1 SNHLY and CDR2 FYNNEI. CDR3 length: 15 amino acids. The CDR3 is CASTEPVEQGYEQYF. The CDR3 DNA is TGTGCCAGCACGGAGCCGGTGGAACAGGGCTACGAGCAGTACTTC.

V usage is TRBV7-3 and J usage is TRBJ2-3; TRBD2 agrees at 16 bases. V lost 7 bases and J lost 3; bases outside the gene matches: 10. CDR3 size: 18 residues. Germline V gene sequence: CDR1 SGHTA, CDR2 FQGTGA. The CDR3 spells CASTNGTSGRGGTDTQYF. In nucleotides, the CDR3 is TGTGCCAGCACCAACGGGACTAGCGGGAGGGGGGGGACAGATACGCAGTATTTT. The entire variable domain, with the rest obtained from reference TRBV7-3 and TRBJ2-3, is as follows: GAGVSQTPSNKVTEKGKYVELRCDPISGHTALYWYRQSLGQGPEFLIYFQGTGAADDSGLPNDRFFAVRPEGSVSTLKIQRTERGDSAVYLCASTNGTSGRGGTDTQYFGPGTRLTVL.

The chain links TRBV9 to TRBJ2-1; 7 bases fit TRBD2. Germline loops: CDR1 SGDLS, CDR2 YYNGEE. The CDR3 spans 14 residues. Unmatched junction bases numbered 5, after V lost 8 bases and J lost 0 bases. The DNA for the CDR3 is TGTGCCAGTGGCGGGGGAAGCTCCTACAATGAGCAGTTCTTC. This translates into CASGGGSSYNEQFF.

V is TRBV27 and J is TRBJ2-2; possible D gene TRBD2, 5 bases. There are 14 residues in the CDR3. V was pared by 1 base and J by 5 bases, with 8 bases between. Germline CDR1 is MNHEY and CDR2 is SMNVEV (reference sequence). This CDR3 reads CASSLYRETGELFF. DNA for the CDR3: TGTGCCAGCAGTTTATACCGGGAAACCGGGGAGCTGTTTTTT.

The gene calls are TRBV29-1 and TRBJ2-3; 9 nucleotides match TRBD1. Germline CDR1 is SQVTM and CDR2 is ANQGSEA. The CDR3 has 13 residues. The CDR3 DNA follows: TGCAGTGCCGGGACAGGGTTCACAGATACGCAGTATTTT. It specifies CSAGTGFTDTQYF.

Comment on this clone: The same CDR3 is also encoded by other DNA sequences in this sample. The V gene is TRBV29-1, the J gene TRBJ1-3; D possibly corresponds to TRBD1 (5 bases). Germline V CDR1 and CDR2: SQVTM, ANQGSEA. Trimming removed 6 bases from V and 4 bases from J, with 10 bases in between. This CDR3 is built from 12 residues. This chain's CDR3 is CSVDQGGNTIYF. The DNA for the CDR3 is TGCAGCGTCGACCAGGGAGGAAACACCATATATTTT.

The chain links TRBV7-6 to TRBJ2-2, with 7 bases matching TRBD2. V was clipped by 1 base and J by 4 bases; unmatched bases: 3. There are 15 residues in the CDR3. The germline gives CDR1 SGHVS, CDR2 FNYEAQ. The CDR3 protein is CASSLERTSTGELFF. CDR3 DNA sequence: TGTGCCAGCAGCTTAGAGAGGACTAGCACCGGGGAGCTGTTTTTT.

The chain uses TRBV30 and TRBJ1-1; D ambiguous. CDR3 length: 12 amino acids. Trimming cost V 2 bases and J 4 bases, with 8 bases left between them. Germline lookup yields CDR1 GTSNPN and CDR2 SVGIG (reference sequence). The CDR3 loop is CAWSPRATEAFF. In nucleotides, the CDR3 is TGTGCCTGGAGTCCGCGGGCCACTGAAGCTTTCTTT.